Listed here is a single T cell receptor (beta chain). This specimen belongs to a study of T cells after somatic rescue of genetic block. Germline CDR1 is SGHKS and CDR2 is YYEKEE (reference sequence). V lost 4 bases, J lost 1 base, and 9 bases lay in between. CDR3 size: 14 residues. The data were produced by immunoSEQ multiplex PCR, yet TCRdb's version contains in-frame clones alone and is incomplete. Of fewer than 150,000 clones listed, just over 90% were seen once; the top ten hold about 1.5%. V gene TRBV5-5 combines with J gene TRBJ1-5; D unresolved. The TCR comes from a woman between 18 and 29 years old. Sequencing was carried out using peripheral blood mononuclear cells (PBMCs). The CDR3 protein is CASSKGRSNQPQHF. DNA for the CDR3: TGTGCCAGCAGCAAGGGCAGGAGCAATCAGCCCCAGCATTTT.